The 2 T cell receptor beta chains below all came from one sample that was sequenced in a study of Ad26.COV2.S vaccination and SARS-CoV-2 variants. Generated by immunoSEQ multiplex PCR, the TCRdb table keeps only in-frame clones and is missing some. The top ten hold around 1.5% of the sample, which has hundreds of thousands of clones, 80% to 90% seen once. Treatment of the sample: around 19 received Ad26.COV2.S at low or high dose, single or two shots; 5 received placebo; per-sample allocation not given. The investigators took samples on day 63 after the first vaccine or placebo injection. The source was peripheral blood, collected in a trial of Ad26.COV2.S vaccine versus placebo. These receptor sequences come from a person aged 18-65 years who received the Ad26.COV2.S COVID-19 vaccine or a placebo.

The chain employs TRBV4-3 and TRBJ2-2; 7 nucleotides agree with TRBD1. With 0 bases clipped from V and 3 bases from J, the junction kept 4 bases outside the gene matches. The CDR3 covers 16 residues. Looked up from germline, CDR1 is LGHNA and CDR2 is YSLEER. CDR3 nucleotides: TGCGCCAGCAGCCAAGATTTTGACAGGGACACCGGGGAGCTGTTTTTT. Its protein is CASSQDFDRDTGELFF.

The rearrangement links TRBV30 to TRBJ2-7; D is perhaps TRBD1 (6 bases). Germline V lookup: CDR1 GTSNPN, CDR2 SVGIG (reference sequence). The CDR3 runs to 13 residues. With 4 bases removed from V and 4 bases from J, the gap between germline ends came to 14 bases. The CDR3 DNA reads as TGTGCCTGGAATTCCGGGACACCTTACGAGCAGTACTTC. The encoded protein is CAWNSGTPYEQYF.